The 16 T cell receptor beta chains listed next were all sequenced from one sample in a study of cytomegalovirus exposure and HLA in healthy donors. The data were produced by immunoSEQ multiplex PCR, yet TCRdb's version contains in-frame clones alone and is incomplete. The repertoire consists of more than 200,000 clones, with roughly 84% occurring once and the leading ten covering 9.5% to 15%. The source material was PBMCs. The source is a man younger than 35 in good health and CMV-seropositive.

V is TRBV30 and J is TRBJ1-2, with TRBD1 matching 12 bases. Germline lookup yields CDR1 GTSNPN and CDR2 SVGIG (reference sequence). The CDR3 is 16 amino acids. V lost 0 bases, J lost 8 bases, and 10 bases stayed unmatched. CDR3 protein: CAWSVLSGQGASGYTF. Here the CDR3 DNA reads TGTGCCTGGAGTGTACTTTCGGGACAGGGGGCGTCGGGCTACACCTTC.

V and J are TRBV10-1 and TRBJ2-5; TRBD1 aligns across 7 bases. The V gene's germline CDR1 is WNHNN and CDR2 SYGVQD (reference sequence). The CDR3 has 14 residues. Unmatched junction bases numbered 6, after V lost 4 bases and J lost 4 bases. In DNA form, the CDR3 reads TGCGCCAGCAGTGCGACAGGGTTACGAGAGACCCAGTACTTC. This translates into CASSATGLRETQYF.

The rearrangement links TRBV6-5 to TRBJ2-3; 8 bases are a match to TRBD2. V trimming: 2 bases; J trimming: 1 base; junction bases outside the gene matches: 2. Germline-derived CDR1 and CDR2 are MNHEY and SVGAGI. The CDR3 has 15 residues. CDR3 sequence reads: CASSYAGGRTDTQYF. CDR3 in DNA: TGTGCCAGCAGTTACGCGGGAGGCCGCACAGATACGCAGTATTTT.

The genes are TRBV5-1 and TRBJ2-3; D remains unclear. Germline-derived CDR1 and CDR2 are SGHRS and YFSETQ. The CDR3 loop spans 14 amino acids. The V end lost 5 bases, the J end lost 0 bases, and 10 bases lay between the germline ends. The CDR3: CASSRVSSTDTQYF. CDR3 coding DNA: TGCGCCAGCAGTCGGGTATCTAGCACAGATACGCAGTATTTT.

The CDR3 is CASSQGLAGSNEQFF. As DNA, the CDR3 is TGTGCCAGCAGTCAAGGGCTAGCGGGCAGCAATGAGCAGTTCTTC. V and J are TRBV6-1 and TRBJ2-1; 8 bases are a match to TRBD2. V gave up 5 bases and J gave up 6 bases; unmatched junction bases: 9. This CDR3 has 15 amino acids. Per germline, CDR1 MNHNS and CDR2 SASEGT.

J is TRBJ1-5 and V is TRBV6-1; 7 bases match TRBD1. Unmatched junction bases numbered 8, after V lost 7 bases and J lost 5 bases. The CDR3 contains 14 residues. Germline CDR1 MNHNS, CDR2 SASEGT. The CDR3 sequence: CASNGQAGYQPQHF. The CDR3 coding sequence is TGTGCCAGCAACGGACAGGCGGGCTATCAGCCCCAGCATTTT.

V gene TRBV4-2 combines with J gene TRBJ2-7; the D gene is possibly TRBD2 (6 bases). Germline CDR1 reads LGHNA; CDR2 reads YNFKEQ. The CDR3 loop spans 14 amino acids. V gave up 1 base and J gave up 4 bases, with 11 bases separating them. As DNA, the CDR3 is TGTGCCAGCAGCCAAGGGGGGGAGGAATACGAGCAGTACTTC. Translated: CASSQGGEEYEQYF.

The rearrangement joins TRBV11-3 to TRBJ2-2, with D perhaps matching TRBD1 (5 bases). V was shortened by 7 bases and J by 6 bases, with 9 bases between the two germline ends. Germline V gene sequence: CDR1 SGHNT, CDR2 YENEEA. CDR3 length: 12 residues. In DNA form, the CDR3 reads TGTGCCAGCAAAGGCAGGGCCGGGGAGCTGTTTTTT. Its translation: CASKGRAGELFF.

The V gene is TRBV5-1, the J gene TRBJ2-7, with 7 bases aligning to TRBD1. The V segment lost 0 bases and the J segment 2 bases; nucleotides outside the gene matches: 5. CDR1 SGHRS and CDR2 YFSETQ come from the germline V gene. CDR3 length equals 15 residues. The CDR3 loop reads CASSLEGTGAYEQYF. DNA for the CDR3: TGCGCCAGCAGCTTGGAAGGAACAGGGGCCTACGAGCAGTACTTC.

The V and J genes are TRBV7-9 and TRBJ2-7; 9 nucleotides line up with TRBD2. This CDR3 comprises 18 residues. Germline CDR1 SEHNR, CDR2 FQNEAQ (reference sequence). The V gene end was trimmed by 5 bases and the J gene end by 2 bases; junction bases not matched to a gene: 16. CDR3 in amino acids: CASSTSVIAGAETYEQYF. CDR3 nucleotides: TGTGCCAGCAGCACTAGCGTGATAGCGGGGGCGGAAACCTACGAGCAGTACTTC.

The rearrangement links TRBV18 to TRBJ2-1; 8 bases line up with TRBD1. V shed 6 bases and J 0 bases; nucleotides not matched to a gene: 7. The CDR3 is 16 residues long. The germline gives CDR1 KGHSH, CDR2 LQKENI. DNA for the CDR3: TGTGCCAGCTCGGGGGGACAGGCAGGCTCCTACAATGAGCAGTTCTTC. As protein: CASSGGQAGSYNEQFF.

In its sample, this clone was seen a few times. The rearrangement uses TRBV2 and TRBJ2-7, with D unclear. The CDR3 runs to 14 residues. Between the trimmed V and J ends, which lost 9 bases and 5 bases, there was a span of 20 bases. CDR1 is SNHLY and CDR2 is FYNNEI in the germline V gene. The CDR3 here is CASRMRWVKNEQYF. The CDR3 DNA sequence: TGTGCCAGTAGAATGCGGTGGGTGAAGAACGAGCAGTACTTC.

The sample holds a few counts of this clone. The chain has TRBV5-1 and TRBJ2-7; D gene unclear. The V end lost 1 base, the J end lost 2 bases, and 10 bases lay between the germline ends. CDR1 and CDR2 (germline): SGHRS, YFSETQ. CDR3 length: 14 amino acids. CDR3 sequence reads: CASSLIGVPYEQYF. Here the CDR3 DNA reads TGCGCCAGCAGCTTGATTGGGGTCCCCTACGAGCAGTACTTC.

This chain connects TRBV10-1 to TRBJ1-5; 8 bases fit TRBD1. The V gene end was trimmed by 5 bases and the J gene end by 4 bases; junction bases not matched to a gene: 4. The CDR3 length is 14 residues. Germline V gene data show CDR1 as WNHNN and CDR2 as SYGVQD (reference sequence). The CDR3 loop is CASSTGTGNQPQHF. The CDR3 DNA is TGCGCCAGCAGTACCGGGACAGGAAATCAGCCCCAGCATTTT.

The chain combines TRBV7-9 with TRBJ2-7; the match to TRBD1 covers 7 bases. This CDR3 is built from 14 residues. Unmatched junction bases numbered 4, after V lost 4 bases and J lost 1 base. CDR1 is SEHNR, CDR2 FQNEAQ, per germline (reference sequence). Here the CDR3 DNA reads TGTGCCAGCAGCTCGACAGGGCCTTCCTACGAGCAGTACTTC. It codes for CASSSTGPSYEQYF.

CDR3 residues: CATSRVISGAFGQYF. In nucleotides, the CDR3 is TGTGCCACCAGCAGAGTTATTAGCGGGGCCTTTGGGCAGTACTTC. The chain joins TRBV15 to TRBJ2-7; 8 positions agree with TRBD2. The CDR3 has 15 residues. CDR1 LNHNV and CDR2 YYDKDF come from the germline V gene (reference sequence). J was trimmed by 9 bases and V by 1 base; bases with no gene match: 11.